This T cell receptor beta chain was identified in a study of long-term antiretroviral therapy in people with HIV. The study, taken as a whole, reports: Diversity increased after ART yet remained lower than in transplant donor controls.

Worth noting for this clone: Antigen unknown.

Version v3.0 of the immunoSEQ assay was performed at survey level. For every sample, sequencing targeted roughly 40,000-50,000 T-cell genomes. Some clones are missing from TCRdb's copy, which holds only in-frame ones; the method was immunoSEQ multiplex PCR. Of roughly 25,000 clones listed, roughly 85% were seen once; the top ten hold around 9.5%. Trimming took 3 bases from V and 0 from J, leaving 3 bases between them. Germline values: CDR1 SEHNR, CDR2 FQNEAQ (reference sequence). The CDR3 runs 14 residues. This clonotype was sampled from a man aged 35 to 55 with HIV. The chain is built from TRBV7-9 and TRBJ2-6; D is ambiguous. The specimen comprised unsorted PBMCs, sampled 2.3 years after starting antiretroviral therapy. The DNA of the CDR3 is TGTGCCAGCAGCTTTCACTCTGGGGCCAACGTCCTGACTTTC. Translation gives CASSFHSGANVLTF.